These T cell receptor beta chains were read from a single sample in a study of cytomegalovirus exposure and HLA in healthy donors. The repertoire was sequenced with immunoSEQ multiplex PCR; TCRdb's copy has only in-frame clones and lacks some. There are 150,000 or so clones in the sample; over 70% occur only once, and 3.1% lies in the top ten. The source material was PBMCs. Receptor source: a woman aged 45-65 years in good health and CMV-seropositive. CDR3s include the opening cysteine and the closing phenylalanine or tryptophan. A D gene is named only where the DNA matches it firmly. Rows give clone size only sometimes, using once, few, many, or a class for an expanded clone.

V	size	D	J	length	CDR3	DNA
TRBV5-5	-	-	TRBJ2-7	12	CASTLPSYEQYF	TGTGCCAGCACCCTACCCTCCTACGAGCAGTACTTC
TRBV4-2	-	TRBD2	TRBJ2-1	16	CASSQAAGGGSDEQFF	TGTGCCAGCAGCCAAGCAGCGGGAGGGGGGTCGGATGAGCAGTTCTTC
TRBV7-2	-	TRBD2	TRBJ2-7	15	CASSPPHSRGDEQYF	TGTGCCAGCTCCCCTCCACATTCTCGGGGGGACGAGCAGTACTTC
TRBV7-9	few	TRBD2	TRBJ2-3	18	CASSSPGLAGASTDTQYF	TGTGCCAGCAGCTCCCCCGGGCTAGCGGGGGCAAGCACAGATACGCAGTATTTT
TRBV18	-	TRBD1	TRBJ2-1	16	CASSPPVGQGASEQFF	TGTGCCAGCTCACCACCGGTTGGACAGGGGGCGTCTGAGCAGTTCTTC
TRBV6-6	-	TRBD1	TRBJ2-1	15	CASSTTGAPLDEQFF	TGTGCCAGCAGTACTACAGGGGCCCCTTTGGATGAGCAGTTCTTC
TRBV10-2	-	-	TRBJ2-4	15	CASSENGGGENIQYF	TGCGCCAGCAGTGAGAATGGGGGCGGTGAAAACATTCAGTACTTC
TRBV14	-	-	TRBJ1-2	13	CASSPSGGYGYTF	TGTGCCAGCAGCCCCAGCGGGGGCTATGGCTACACCTTC
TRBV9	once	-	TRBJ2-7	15	CASSGGPGDPAEQYF	TGTGCCAGCAGCGGAGGCCCAGGGGACCCCGCCGAGCAGTACTTC
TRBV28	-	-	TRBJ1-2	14	CASSLRQGHQGYTF	TGTGCCAGCAGTTTACGGCAGGGCCACCAAGGCTACACCTTC
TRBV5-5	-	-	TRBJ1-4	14	CASRRDGGNEKLFF	TGTGCCAGCAGACGGGACGGGGGAAATGAAAAACTGTTTTTT
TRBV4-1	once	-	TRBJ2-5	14	CASSQEKRQETQYF	TGCGCCAGCAGCCAAGAAAAGCGGCAAGAGACCCAGTACTTC
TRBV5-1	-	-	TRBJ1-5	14	CASSSGNGNQPQHF	TGCGCCAGCAGCTCAGGAAACGGTAATCAGCCCCAGCATTTT